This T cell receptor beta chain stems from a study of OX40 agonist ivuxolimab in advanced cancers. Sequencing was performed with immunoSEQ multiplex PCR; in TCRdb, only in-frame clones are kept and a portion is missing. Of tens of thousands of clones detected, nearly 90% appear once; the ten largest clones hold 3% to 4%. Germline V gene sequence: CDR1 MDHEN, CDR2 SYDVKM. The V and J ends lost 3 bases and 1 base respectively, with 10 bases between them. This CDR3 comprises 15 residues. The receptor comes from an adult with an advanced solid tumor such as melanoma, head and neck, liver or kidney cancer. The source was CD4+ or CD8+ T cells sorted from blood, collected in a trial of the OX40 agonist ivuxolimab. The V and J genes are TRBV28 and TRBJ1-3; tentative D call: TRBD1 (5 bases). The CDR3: CASSFYGGSGNTIYF. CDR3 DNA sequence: TGTGCCAGCAGTTTCTACGGGGGGTCTGGAAACACCATATATTTT.